A selection of T cell receptor beta chains follows, all from one sample in a study of regulatory T cells in long-lasting Graves disease. Each CDR3 protein gets one entry after TCRdb re-called the multiplex PCR reads with MiXCR. The data hold 350,000 to 500,000 distinct CDR3 sequences, with 20% to 25% observed a single time. This specimen consisted of peripheral blood mononuclear cells (PBMCs), obtained when the disease was refractory, from a patient treated with antithyroid drugs. The receptor source for this set is a female donor with Graves disease. Each CDR3 is given with its conserved first and last residue. The D gene is left open where the match is weak. For some rows the clone size is stated as once, few or many, or as a class when expanded; others skip it.

few,TRBV24-1,TRBD2,15,TRBJ2-5,CATSEARGKRETQYF,TGTGCCACCAGTGAGGCGCGGGGGAAGAGGGAGACCCAGTACTTC
NA,TRBV6-9,TRBD2,18,TRBJ2-1,CASSYSNGGTSGLDEQFF,TGTGCCAGCAGTTACTCGAATGGGGGGACTAGCGGGCTCGATGAGCAGTTCTTC
NA,TRBV28,NA,14,TRBJ2-7,CASSLDILRYEQYF,TGTGCCAGCAGCCTGGACATCCTCAGGTACGAGCAGTACTTC
NA,TRBV6-2/TRBV6-3,TRBD1,16,TRBJ1-5,CATRGGAGYSNQPQHF,TGTGCCACCCGAGGGGGCGCCGGTTATAGCAATCAGCCCCAGCATTTT
few,TRBV3-1,NA,15,TRBJ2-4,CASSQDGFAKDIQYF,TGTGCCAGCAGCCAAGATGGGTTCGCTAAGGACATTCAGTACTTC
NA,TRBV27,TRBD1,15,TRBJ2-3,CASRRTGYSSDTQYF,TGTGCCAGCAGGAGGACAGGGTATAGTTCAGATACGCAGTATTTT
many,TRBV20-1,TRBD1,15,TRBJ1-1,CSARLAGQANTEAFF,TGCAGTGCCAGGCTGGCGGGACAGGCAAACACTGAAGCTTTCTTT
NA,TRBV20-1,TRBD2,13,TRBJ2-7,CSAERGDSYEQYF,TGCAGTGCTGAGCGGGGGGACTCCTACGAGCAGTACTTC
few,TRBV7-8,NA,18,TRBJ2-7,CASSLALWGQGPSYEQYF,TGTGCCAGCAGCTTAGCGCTTTGGGGCCAGGGTCCGTCCTACGAGCAGTACTTC
many,TRBV11-2,TRBD1,14,TRBJ2-7,CASSFQTGSYEQYF,TGTGCCAGCAGCTTCCAGACAGGGTCCTACGAGCAGTACTTC
NA,TRBV11-2,NA,16,TRBJ2-4,CASSRFGASTKNIQYF,TGTGCCAGCAGCCGATTCGGGGCATCGACCAAAAACATTCAGTACTTC
few,TRBV12-3/TRBV12-4,TRBD2,14,TRBJ2-2,CASNGGMNTGELFF,TGTGCCAGCAACGGGGGGATGAACACCGGGGAGCTGTTTTTT
few,TRBV28,TRBD2,13,TRBJ2-7,CASSPGTSDEQYF,TGTGCCAGCTCCCCCGGGACTAGCGACGAGCAGTACTTC
many,TRBV2,NA,13,TRBJ1-1,CASSVGRVTEAFF,TGTGCCAGCAGTGTGGGACGGGTAACTGAAGCTTTCTTT
many,TRBV28,NA,15,TRBJ2-7,CASRAPGPVPREQYF,TGTGCCAGCAGGGCCCCAGGGCCAGTTCCGAGGGAGCAGTACTTC
NA,TRBV7-2,TRBD1,16,TRBJ2-2,CASSLGDRGGHGELFF,TGTGCCAGCAGCTTGGGAGACAGGGGGGGGCACGGGGAGCTGTTTTTT
many,TRBV28,NA,12,TRBJ2-5,CATVGWGETQYF,TGTGCCACCGTGGGGTGGGGGGAGACCCAGTACTTC
few,TRBV5-1,TRBD2,16,TRBJ2-7,CASSLGLAQSSYEQYF,TGCGCCAGCAGCTTGGGACTAGCTCAAAGCTCCTACGAGCAGTACTTC
NA,TRBV11-2,NA,15,TRBJ2-7,CASSLYETGPYEQYF,TGTGCCAGCAGCTTATACGAGACAGGACCTTACGAGCAGTACTTC
NA,TRBV12-5,NA,15,TRBJ2-1,CASGLGTHSYNEQFF,TGTGCTAGTGGTTTGGGGACACACTCCTACAATGAGCAGTTCTTC
many,TRBV7-8,NA,14,TRBJ2-2,CASSQGGGGGELFF,TGTGCCAGCAGTCAGGGAGGGGGCGGAGGGGAGCTGTTTTTT
many,TRBV28,NA,17,TRBJ2-7,CASYPRSGSGTPYEQYF,TGTGCCAGCTACCCCCGGTCGGGGTCGGGAACTCCCTACGAGCAGTACTTC
many,TRBV3-1,NA,12,TRBJ2-7,CASSRMGDEQYF,TGTGCCAGCAGTCGTATGGGGGACGAGCAGTACTTC
many,TRBV28,TRBD1,12,TRBJ1-1,CASSGQGDKAFF,TGTGCCAGCAGTGGACAGGGGGACAAAGCTTTCTTT
NA,TRBV20-1,TRBD1,16,TRBJ2-7,CSALTGGDEFSYEQYF,TGCAGTGCTTTAACAGGGGGCGACGAATTTAGCTACGAGCAGTACTTC
few,TRBV28,NA,14,TRBJ1-5,CAIQRSYSNQPQHF,TGTGCCATCCAAAGGTCTTATAGCAATCAGCCCCAGCATTTT
NA,TRBV12-3/TRBV12-4,NA,12,TRBJ2-1,CASSLGTREQFF,TGTGCCAGCAGTTTGGGGACAAGAGAGCAGTTCTTC
many,TRBV24-1,NA,13,TRBJ2-3,CATSGGSLDTQYF,TGTGCCACCAGTGGGGGGAGTCTAGATACGCAGTATTTT
few,TRBV6-1,NA,13,TRBJ2-7,CASTSAGSYEQYF,TGTGCCAGCACCTCGGCAGGGTCCTACGAGCAGTACTTC
many,TRBV6-1,NA,13,TRBJ1-5,CASSDGNHQPQHF,TGTGCCAGCAGTGATGGTAACCATCAGCCCCAGCATTTT
many,TRBV28,NA,15,TRBJ1-1,CASSFPDSLDTEAFF,TGTGCCAGCAGTTTCCCCGACTCTCTTGACACTGAAGCTTTCTTT
few,TRBV4-1,NA,14,TRBJ2-7,CASSQGPGIYEQYF,TGCGCCAGCAGCCAAGGCCCAGGGATCTACGAGCAGTACTTC
NA,TRBV28,NA,16,TRBJ2-3,CASSLWTGSSTDTQYF,TGTGCCAGCAGTTTATGGACAGGATCTAGCACAGATACGCAGTATTTT
NA,TRBV27,NA,14,TRBJ1-2,CASSFGPGIYGYTF,TGTGCCAGCAGTTTTGGACCAGGAATTTATGGCTACACCTTC
many,TRBV28,TRBD2,15,TRBJ2-5,CASSFGGGRAETQYF,TGTGCCAGCAGTTTTGGAGGCGGGAGGGCAGAGACCCAGTACTTC
NA,TRBV10-3,NA,13,TRBJ1-6,CAIGDMTRGPLHF,TGTGCCATCGGGGACATGACCAGGGGACCCCTCCACTTT
few,TRBV7-9,NA,15,TRBJ2-7,CASSLSTANSYEQYF,TGTGCCAGCAGCTTATCCACGGCGAACTCCTACGAGCAGTACTTC
few,TRBV30,NA,12,TRBJ1-5,CAWSEEVGSQHF,TGTGCCTGGAGTGAGGAGGTGGGGTCCCAGCATTTT
few,TRBV5-1,NA,15,TRBJ2-7,CASRVGDSIAYEQYF,TGCGCCAGCAGGGTGGGTGACAGTATCGCCTACGAGCAGTACTTC
many,TRBV27,NA,16,TRBJ2-4,CASSSARPVAKNIQYF,TGTGCCAGCAGTTCTGCAAGGCCCGTCGCCAAAAACATTCAGTACTTC
NA,TRBV5-1,NA,15,TRBJ2-1,CASSLGTVPYNEQFF,TGCGCCAGCAGCTTGGGGACAGTACCCTACAATGAGCAGTTCTTC
NA,TRBV25-1,TRBD1,14,TRBJ1-1,CASSETGVRTEAFF,TGTGCCAGCAGTGAAACAGGGGTAAGAACTGAAGCTTTCTTT
NA,TRBV2,NA,15,TRBJ2-1,CASSALEPSRDEQFF,TGTGCCAGCAGTGCCCTCGAACCCTCTCGGGACGAGCAGTTCTTC
few,TRBV20-1,NA,14,TRBJ2-7,CSARGSQTVYEQYF,TGCAGTGCCAGGGGCTCCCAGACAGTTTACGAGCAGTACTTC
NA,TRBV27,NA,15,TRBJ2-1,CASSLSGLAYNEQFF,TGTGCCAGCAGTTTATCGGGTCTAGCCTACAATGAGCAGTTCTTC
many,TRBV10-3,NA,13,TRBJ2-7,CAISESGTYEQYF,TGTGCCATCAGTGAGTCAGGAACCTACGAGCAGTACTTC
NA,TRBV5-4,NA,15,TRBJ2-7,CASSLEVDGYYEQYF,TGTGCCAGCAGCTTGGAAGTAGACGGGTACTACGAGCAGTACTTC
NA,TRBV7-8,NA,14,TRBJ1-3,CASSLEGPGDTIYF,TGTGCCAGCAGCTTAGAGGGACCGGGGGACACCATATATTTT
many,TRBV27,TRBD1,15,TRBJ2-7,CASTSGGTGIHEQYF,TGTGCCAGCACCTCAGGCGGGACAGGGATCCACGAGCAGTACTTC
NA,TRBV6-2/TRBV6-3,NA,15,TRBJ2-4,CASSEPGTAKNIQYF,TGTGCCAGCAGTGAACCAGGGACAGCCAAAAACATTCAGTACTTC
many,TRBV20-1,TRBD1,15,TRBJ1-2,CSAREGDRGYYGYTF,TGCAGTGCTAGAGAAGGGGACAGGGGGTATTATGGCTACACCTTC
NA,TRBV9,NA,13,TRBJ2-3,CASSGWLTDTQYF,TGTGCCAGCAGCGGATGGCTCACAGATACGCAGTATTTT
few,TRBV7-8,TRBD1,16,TRBJ2-5,CASSLAWDRGVETQYF,TGTGCCAGCAGCTTAGCGTGGGACAGGGGTGTGGAGACCCAGTACTTC